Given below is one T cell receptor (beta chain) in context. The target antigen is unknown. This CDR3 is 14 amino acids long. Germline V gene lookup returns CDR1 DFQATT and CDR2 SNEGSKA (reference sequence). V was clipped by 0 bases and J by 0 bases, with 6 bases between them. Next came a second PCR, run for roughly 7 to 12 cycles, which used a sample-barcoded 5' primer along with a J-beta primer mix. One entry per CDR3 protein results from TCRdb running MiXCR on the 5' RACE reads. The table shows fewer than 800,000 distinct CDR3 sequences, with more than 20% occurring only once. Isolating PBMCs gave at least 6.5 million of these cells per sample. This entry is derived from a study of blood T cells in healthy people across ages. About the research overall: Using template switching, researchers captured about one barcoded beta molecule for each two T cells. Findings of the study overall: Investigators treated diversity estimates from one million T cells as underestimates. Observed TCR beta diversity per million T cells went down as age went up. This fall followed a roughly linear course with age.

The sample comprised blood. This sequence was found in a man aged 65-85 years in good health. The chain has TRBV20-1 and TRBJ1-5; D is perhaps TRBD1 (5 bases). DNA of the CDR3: TGCAGTGCTAGAGATCAGGGTAGCAATCAGCCCCAGCATTTT. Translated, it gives CSARDQGSNQPQHF.